The 5 T cell receptor beta chains reported below all come from one sample, sequenced in a study of blood T cell repertoires in COVID-19. The repertoire was sequenced with immunoSEQ multiplex PCR; TCRdb's copy has only in-frame clones and lacks some. Among roughly 200,000 clones listed, around 84% were seen once. The sample was peripheral blood. These receptors were collected from a woman of 80 years or more with active or convalescent COVID-19.

The CDR3 loop reads CASSPDRNYGYTF. The CDR3 region has the DNA TGTGCCAGCAGCCCGGACAGAAACTATGGCTACACCTTC. The gene calls are TRBV5-4 and TRBJ1-2; TRBD1 might be the D (6 bases). The CDR3 sequence is 13 residues long. The V gene lost 4 bases and the J gene lost 2 bases, with 9 bases spanning the gap. The germline V gene has CDR1 SGHNT and CDR2 YYREEE (reference sequence).

There are a few counts of this clone. The chain has TRBV19 and TRBJ2-6; 10 nucleotides agree with TRBD1. V lost 5 bases and J lost 3; bases outside the gene matches: 7. Looked up from germline, CDR1 is LNHDA and CDR2 is SQIVND (reference sequence). CDR3 length: 17 residues. The CDR3 DNA sequence: TGTGCCAGTAGTGGACAGGGGGAATTGGGTGGGGCCAACGTCCTGACTTTC. This gives the protein CASSGQGELGGANVLTF.

There are a few counts of this clone. The CDR3 nucleotides read TGTGCCAGCAGCCCCGAAGGACAGTACTACGAGCAGTACTTC. This gives the protein CASSPEGQYYEQYF. The genes are TRBV11-2 and TRBJ2-7; the D gene is possibly TRBD1 (6 bases). Per germline, CDR1 SGHAT and CDR2 FQNNGV. Trimming shortened V by 5 bases and J by 3 bases, and 14 bases separated the two germline ends. CDR3 length: 14 amino acids.

The V gene is TRBV2, the J gene TRBJ1-3; no clear D. Germline values: CDR1 SNHLY, CDR2 FYNNEI. The CDR3 consists of 15 residues. Trimming took off 4 bases at V and 0 bases at J, with 10 bases between the two ends. In nucleotides, the CDR3 is TGTGCCAGCAGTGGGCAGGTACTCTCTGGAAACACCATATATTTT. This sequence encodes CASSGQVLSGNTIYF. The variable domain in full, completed from reference TRBV2 and TRBJ1-3, reads EPEVTQTPSHQVTQMGQEVILRCVPISNHLYFYWYRQILGQKVEFLVSFYNNEISEKSEIFDDQFSVERPDGSNFTLKIRSTKLEDSAMYFCASSGQVLSGNTIYFGEGSWLTVV.

V is TRBV6-5 and J is TRBJ1-2, with TRBD1 as a possible D gene (6 bases). Germline CDR1 is MNHEY and CDR2 is SVGAGI. The CDR3 extends over 12 amino acids. Trimming left V 5 bases short and J 7 bases short, with 11 bases between. DNA for the CDR3: TGTGCCAGCAGTCAACAGGGTTTTGGCTACACCTTC. Translation gives CASSQQGFGYTF.